Listed here are 28 T cell receptor beta chains from one sample, sequenced in a study of T cells in Graves' hyperthyroidism and ophthalmopathy. It was RNA transcripts that yielded the amplified TCR beta CDR3 regions. The study used the HTBI primer set for a first-round RT-PCR of the TCR CDR3. TCRdb itself ran the multiplex PCR reads through MiXCR, one entry per CDR3 protein. The sample has 310,000 or so distinct CDR3 sequences; approximately 17% are singletons. The sequenced material came from blood. The receptors shown here come from a woman aged 55 to 70 with Graves' ophthalmopathy.

This clonotype was seen repeatedly, ten times or more. V and J are TRBV2 and TRBJ2-7; tentative D call: TRBD1 (5 bases). The germline V gene has CDR1 SNHLY and CDR2 FYNNEI. Trimming stripped 7 bases from V and 2 bases from J, with 12 bases between. This CDR3 is 13 amino acids long. For the CDR3, the DNA is TGTGCCAGCAAAATGGGGCTTGCCTACGAGCAGTACTTC. Encoded protein: CASKMGLAYEQYF.

This clonotype has just a few counts. The chain is built from TRBV19 and TRBJ2-6; D gene ambiguous. The V gene lost 0 bases and the J gene lost 1 base, with 7 bases spanning the gap. The CDR3 runs to 16 residues. Germline V CDR1 and CDR2: LNHDA, SQIVND (reference sequence). The CDR3 reads CASSIDSKSGANVLTF. As DNA, the CDR3 is TGTGCCAGTAGTATAGATTCCAAATCTGGGGCCAACGTCCTGACTTTC. The full variable domain, in which reference TRBV19 and TRBJ2-6 provide the parts outside the CDR3, is DGGITQSPKYLFRKEGQNVTLSCEQNLNHDAMYWYRQDPGQGLRLIYYSQIVNDFQKGDIAEGYSVSREKKESFPLTVTSAQKNPTAFYLCASSIDSKSGANVLTFGAGSRLTVL.

This clonotype was found many times. The chain recombines TRBV6-2 or TRBV6-3 with TRBJ2-7; 9 nucleotides match TRBD1. V dropped 0 bases and J dropped 7; count of bases not matched to a gene: 7. The CDR3 covers 15 residues. Looked up from germline, CDR1 is MNHEY and CDR2 is SVGEGT. For the CDR3, the DNA is TGTGCCAGCAGTTACTCTCACAGGGGGCGGGAAGAGCAGTACTTC. It encodes CASSYSHRGREEQYF.

The sample holds many counts of this clonotype. The chain is built from TRBV2 and TRBJ2-7; 15 bases are shared with TRBD2. The CDR3 loop spans 17 amino acids. Germline V gene data show CDR1 as SNHLY and CDR2 as FYNNEI. Trimming at V came to 6 bases and at J to 1 base, leaving 7 bases not matched to a gene. In nucleotides, the CDR3 is TGTGCCAGCAGGAGGGGAGGGACTAGCGGGGGGTCCTACGAGCAGTACTTC. It codes for CASRRGGTSGGSYEQYF. Combining the CDR3 with reference TRBV2 and TRBJ2-7 gives the whole variable domain EPEVTQTPSHQVTQMGQEVILRCVPISNHLYFYWYRQILGQKVEFLVSFYNNEISEKSEIFDDQFSVERPDGSNFTLKIRSTKLEDSAMYFCASRRGGTSGGSYEQYFGPGTRLTVT.

This clonotype has more than one count but fewer than ten. The chain recombines TRBV3-1 with TRBJ1-6; D not resolved. The V and J ends lost 5 bases and 0 bases respectively, with 26 bases between them. The CDR3 spans 21 residues. Germline loops: CDR1 LGHDT, CDR2 YNNKEL (reference sequence). The CDR3 here is CASSGESGLSSRLSYNSPLHF. CDR3 sequence (DNA): TGTGCCAGCAGCGGAGAGAGTGGACTAAGCAGCCGGCTCTCCTATAATTCACCCCTCCACTTT.

Note on this clonotype: With a much larger clone just one base away, this may be a read error. This sequence joins TRBV2 and TRBJ1-6; D ambiguous. Germline CDR1 is SNHLY and CDR2 is FYNNEI. The CDR3 loop spans 11 amino acids. The CDR3 region has the DNA TGTACCAGCAGGACTGACTCACCCCTCCACTTT. Its protein product is CTSRTDSPLHF.

This clonotype was seen at least ten times. The V call is TRBV18, the J call TRBJ1-1; TRBD1 matches 7 bases. This CDR3 is built from 13 residues. After removal of 8 bases from V and 1 base from J, the junction contained 4 bases not matched to a gene. Looked up from germline, CDR1 is KGHSH and CDR2 is LQKENI. Written as DNA, the CDR3 is TGTGCCAGCGGCGGACAGGCGAACACTGAAGCTTTCTTT. Residues: CASGGQANTEAFF. Supplemented by reference TRBV18 and TRBJ1-1, the full variable domain reads NAGVMQNPRHLVRRRGQEARLRCSPMKGHSHVYWYRQLPEEGLKFMVYLQKENIIDESGMPKERFSAEFPKEGPSILRIQQVVRGDSAAYFCASGGQANTEAFFGQGTRLTVV.

The table lists this clonotype with many counts. The rearrangement links TRBV9 to TRBJ1-1; no definite D call. Trimming removed 3 bases at V and 0 bases at J, with 9 bases between. This CDR3 is 14 amino acids long. CDR1 is SGDLS and CDR2 is YYNGEE in the germline V gene. In DNA form, the CDR3 reads TGTGCCAGCAGCGCCGGAGGTATGAACACTGAAGCTTTCTTT. Its protein is CASSAGGMNTEAFF.

This clonotype was detected a few times. The chain uses TRBV5-1 and TRBJ1-5, with a tentative D call TRBD1 (6 bases). V was shortened by 1 base and J by 0 bases, with 11 bases between the two germline ends. Germline CDR1 SGHRS, CDR2 YFSETQ. The CDR3 length is 16 residues. The CDR3: CASSLNGGPSNQPQHF. The CDR3, as DNA: TGCGCCAGCAGCTTGAACGGGGGGCCTAGCAATCAGCCCCAGCATTTT.

Many counts were recorded for this clonotype. The chain combines TRBV20-1 with TRBJ2-1; D not certain. CDR1 is DFQATT, CDR2 SNEGSKA, per germline (reference sequence). Trimming took off 2 bases at V and 5 bases at J, with 10 bases between the two ends. The CDR3 loop spans 13 amino acids. CDR3 DNA sequence: TGCAGTGCTAGACCAGGACCCGACAATGAGCAGTTCTTC. It translates to CSARPGPDNEQFF.

There are many counts of this clonotype. This chain links TRBV7-9 with TRBJ2-5; D may be TRBD2 (5 bases). The CDR3 is made up of 16 amino acids. V was shortened by 1 base and J by 2 bases, with 14 bases between the two germline ends. CDR1 and CDR2 from the germline V gene are SEHNR and FQNEAQ (reference sequence). In nucleotides, the CDR3 is TGTGCCAGCAGCTTAGGCAGGTATCGGGAACAAGAGACCCAGTACTTC. Residues: CASSLGRYREQETQYF.

This clonotype has only one observation. Given a much more abundant clone one base away, this may be a read error. The rearrangement joins TRBV12-3 or TRBV12-4 to TRBJ1-4; 7 nucleotides align to TRBD1. The junction had 13 bases not matched to a gene; V was cut back by 11 bases and J by 4 bases. The CDR3 is made up of 15 amino acids. CDR3 loop: CAGTPETGFNEKLFF. In nucleotides, the CDR3 is TGTGCCGGCACCCCGGAGACAGGGTTTAATGAAAAACTGTTTTTT.

This clonotype was counted between two and nine times. The J gene is TRBJ1-4, the V gene TRBV7-9; D is possibly TRBD1 (6 bases). CDR1 and CDR2 (germline): SEHNR, FQNEAQ (reference sequence). The V end was cut by 5 bases, the J end by 7 bases, with 17 bases between. This CDR3 has 15 amino acids. CDR3 amino acids: CASSPRRGLSEKLFF. In DNA, the CDR3 is TGTGCCAGCAGCCCCCGTCGGGGGCTGTCTGAAAAACTGTTTTTT.

The V call is TRBV7-2, the J call TRBJ2-3, with 11 bases matching TRBD2. The CDR3 covers 17 residues. Trimming removed 2 bases from V and 6 bases from J; junction bases left unmatched: 10. The V gene's germline CDR1 is SGHTA and CDR2 FQGNSA. The CDR3, as DNA: TGTGCCAGCAGCTTATCACTAGCGGGAGTGGTTGTGGATACGCAGTATTTT. Its protein product is CASSLSLAGVVVDTQYF.

This clonotype was seen only a few times. This chain uses TRBV6-1 with TRBJ2-2, with D perhaps given as TRBD1 or TRBD2 (7 bases each). Germline V lookup: CDR1 MNHNS, CDR2 SASEGT. The germline V and J ends were trimmed by 5 bases and 1 base, with 14 bases remaining between them. This CDR3 region has 16 residues. This chain's CDR3 is CASSYSGTENTGELFF. The CDR3 DNA sequence: TGTGCCAGCAGTTACAGCGGGACAGAGAACACCGGGGAGCTGTTTTTT.

In its sample, this clonotype was seen a few times. The chain carries TRBV30 and TRBJ2-1; no definite D call. The germline V gene encodes CDR1 GTSNPN and CDR2 SVGIG (reference sequence). Trimming took off 2 bases at V and 6 bases at J, with 8 bases between the two ends. This CDR3 is built from 12 residues. The chain's CDR3 is CAWSKLANEQFF. CDR3 DNA: TGTGCCTGGAGTAAGTTAGCCAATGAGCAGTTCTTC.

The chain uses TRBV6-5 and TRBJ2-2; D gene ambiguous. Trimming pared 2 bases from V and 4 bases from J, leaving 8 bases between. Looked up from germline, CDR1 is MNHEY and CDR2 is SVGAGI. This CDR3 has 14 residues. CDR3 loop: CASSYPGFTGELFF. CDR3 bases: TGTGCCAGCAGTTACCCAGGATTCACCGGGGAGCTGTTTTTT.

This clonotype was observed a few times. The chain carries TRBV19 and TRBJ2-2; D may be TRBD1 (5 bases). The V end was cut by 6 bases, the J end by 5 bases, with 16 bases between. CDR3 length equals 15 residues. Germline CDR1 is LNHDA and CDR2 is SQIVND (reference sequence). The CDR3 protein is CASSPWGLGTGELFF. The CDR3 nucleotides are TGTGCCAGTAGCCCATGGGGCCTGGGGACCGGGGAGCTGTTTTTT.

There are a few counts of this clonotype. V usage is TRBV15 and J usage is TRBJ1-5; unclear D gene. V was shortened by 1 base and J by 6 bases, with 4 bases between the two germline ends. CDR1 is LNHNV, CDR2 YYDKDF, per germline (reference sequence). The CDR3 length is 12 residues. The CDR3 region has the DNA TGTGCCACCAGCAGAGGACCTCAGCCCCAGCATTTT. The encoded protein is CATSRGPQPQHF.

The chain is built from TRBV10-3 and TRBJ1-2; TRBD1 aligns across 9 bases. Germline V gene data show CDR1 as ENHRY and CDR2 as SYGVKD. V lost 0 bases to trimming and J lost 7 bases; unmatched junction nucleotides: 3. The CDR3 covers 14 residues. CDR3 nucleotide sequence: TGTGCCATCAGTGAGTCGGACAGGGGAGGTGGCTACACCTTC. Protein: CAISESDRGGGYTF.

This clonotype was seen many times. The chain employs TRBV7-2 and TRBJ2-7; D is uncertain. The germline V and J ends were trimmed by 7 bases and 6 bases, with 19 bases remaining between them. Germline V gene data show CDR1 as SGHTA and CDR2 as FQGNSA. This CDR3 is built from 14 residues. CDR3: CASNSLSKGSEQYF. In DNA form, the CDR3 reads TGTGCCAGCAACTCGCTTAGTAAGGGCAGCGAGCAGTACTTC.

A few counts support this clonotype. The chain employs TRBV12-5 and TRBJ1-1; D is unresolved. Germline loops: CDR1 LGHNT, CDR2 FRNRAP. The CDR3 is made up of 13 amino acids. V was clipped by 5 bases and J by 1 base, with 8 bases between them. CDR3 in amino acids: CASGPDWNTEAFF. CDR3 bases: TGTGCTAGTGGTCCGGATTGGAACACTGAAGCTTTCTTT.

This clonotype was observed a handful of times. The rearrangement links TRBV6-1 to TRBJ1-1, with TRBD1 matching 8 bases. CDR1 and CDR2 from the germline V gene are MNHNS and SASEGT. The CDR3 extends over 16 amino acids. Trimming at V came to 7 bases and at J to 10 bases, leaving 20 bases not matched to a gene. CDR3 nucleotide sequence: TGTGCCAGCACCCTACAATGGACCAGGGGGCAGGATGGAGCTTTCTTT. Protein: CASTLQWTRGQDGAFF.

This clonotype was recorded at least ten times. The chain couples TRBV28 to TRBJ1-1; no clear D gene. The CDR3 is 14 amino acids. Trimming removed 3 bases at V and 0 bases at J, with 8 bases between. Germline V CDR1 and CDR2: MDHEN, SYDVKM. CDR3 in amino acids: CASSLPQLNTEAFF. CDR3 in DNA: TGTGCCAGCAGTTTGCCCCAACTGAACACTGAAGCTTTCTTT.

The rearrangement uses TRBV20-1 and TRBJ2-3; D is possibly TRBD2 (6 bases). Per the germline V gene, CDR1 is DFQATT and CDR2 is SNEGSKA (reference sequence). This CDR3 has 15 residues. V was cut by 3 bases and J by 0 bases, with 13 bases left in between. CDR3 bases: TGCAGTGCTAGCCGGACGGGGGTAAGCACAGATACGCAGTATTTT. Protein sequence: CSASRTGVSTDTQYF.

This clonotype was picked up a small number of times. The CDR3 here is CASSVEGQRNTIYF. The CDR3 bases are TGTGCCAGCAGCGTAGAAGGACAGAGGAACACCATATATTTT. This chain links TRBV9 with TRBJ1-3, with D perhaps TRBD1 (6 bases). Trimming left V 0 bases short and J 7 bases short, with 11 bases between. This CDR3 region has 14 residues. Germline V gives CDR1 SGDLS, CDR2 YYNGEE.

This clonotype appeared many times. The rearrangement uses TRBV3-1 and TRBJ1-1; the D is unclear. This CDR3 has 14 amino acids. Germline-derived CDR1 and CDR2 are LGHDT and YNNKEL (reference sequence). Trimming stripped 0 bases from V and 4 bases from J, with 9 bases between. The CDR3 protein is CASSQDLDRTEAFF. The CDR3 DNA reads as TGTGCCAGCAGCCAAGACTTGGATCGCACTGAAGCTTTCTTT. The full variable domain, with the rest looked up from reference TRBV3-1 and TRBJ1-1, is DTAVSQTPKYLVTQMGNDKSIKCEQNLGHDTMYWYKQDSKKFLKIMFSYNNKELIINETVPNRFSPKSPDKAHLNLHINSLELGDSAVYFCASSQDLDRTEAFFGQGTRLTVV.

This clonotype showed up many times. The chain combines TRBV16 with TRBJ2-7; 7 bases are shared with TRBD1. This CDR3 is 17 amino acids long. Trimming at V came to 4 bases and at J to 0 bases, leaving 12 bases not matched to a gene. From germline, CDR1 is KGHSY and CDR2 FQNENV. CDR3 coding DNA: TGTGCCAGCAGCCTACCCGGACAGGCCCTTCCCTCCTACGAGCAGTACTTC. The encoded protein is CASSLPGQALPSYEQYF.